Described below is a single TCR beta chain sequence and its context. Antigen unknown. The donors comprised healthy bone marrow donors. This sample was taken from a study of cytomegalovirus exposure and HLA in healthy donors. The overall study: Earlier, 95 million to 140 million unique TCR beta sequences were recovered from approximately 180 million T cells by an analysis.

Vbeta (60) and Jbeta (13) primers were used in the PCR. The data were produced by immunoSEQ multiplex PCR, yet TCRdb's version contains in-frame clones alone and is incomplete. The data hold about 110,000 clones, with around 69% observed a single time. Study outcomes and limitations: Three of the chains that were CMV-associated were confirmed in vitro to be specific for CMV antigens.

Germline assignment: CDR1 MNHNS and CDR2 SASEGT. The CDR3 is 14 residues long. The ends were cut back, 3 bases at V and 3 bases at J, with 10 bases in the middle. What was sequenced was PBMCs. The V gene is TRBV6-1, the J gene TRBJ2-3; tentative D call: TRBD1 (6 bases). The source of this sequence is a man aged 18 to 30 in good health and CMV-seronegative. CDR3 in DNA: TGTGCCAGCAGTGATGGGGGCCATACAGATACGCAGTATTTT. Residues: CASSDGGHTDTQYF.